This T cell receptor beta chain was identified in a study of cytomegalovirus exposure and HLA in healthy donors. V was pared by 4 bases and J by 3 bases, with 6 bases between. Looked up from germline, CDR1 is MNHEY and CDR2 is SVGAGI. The CDR3 is 13 amino acids. Primers for the PCR totalled 60 Vbeta and 13 Jbeta. How the authors handled the data: In a later analysis, 70 million to 80 million unique TCR beta chains included roughly 11 million shared by two or more donors. The data were produced by immunoSEQ multiplex PCR, yet TCRdb's version contains in-frame clones alone and is incomplete. Clone size and V and J calls were adopted from that table, with D and trimming inferred from the DNA. The sample includes roughly 180,000 clones, roughly 80% of them seen just once. Concerning this clone: As yet, its antigen is unknown. This CDR3 is also generated by other DNA sequences in the sample.

Study observations and caveats: CMV antigen specificity of three CMV-associated chains was confirmed in vitro. A later analysis linked a missense DCLRE1C variant to TCR beta V- and J-gene trimming.

The rearrangement uses TRBV6-5 and TRBJ2-2, with D possibly being TRBD1 (6 bases). The receptor's source is a man aged 30 to 39 in good health and CMV-seronegative. Material for sequencing was PBMCs. CDR3 protein: CASSSGDTGELFF. In DNA, the CDR3 is TGTGCCAGCAGTTCAGGGGACACCGGGGAGCTGTTTTTT.